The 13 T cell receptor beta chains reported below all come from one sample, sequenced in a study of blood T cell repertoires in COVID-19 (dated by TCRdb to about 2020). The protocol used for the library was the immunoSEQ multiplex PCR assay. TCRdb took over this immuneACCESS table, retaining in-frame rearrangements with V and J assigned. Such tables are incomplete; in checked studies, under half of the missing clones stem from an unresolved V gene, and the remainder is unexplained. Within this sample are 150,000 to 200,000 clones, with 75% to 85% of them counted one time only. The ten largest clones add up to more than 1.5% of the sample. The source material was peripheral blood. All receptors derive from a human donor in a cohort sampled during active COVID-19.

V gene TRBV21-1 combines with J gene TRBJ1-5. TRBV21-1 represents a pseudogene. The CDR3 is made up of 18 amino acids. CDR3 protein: CASSKVGSGQSGNQPQHF. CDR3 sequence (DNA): TGTGCCAGCAGCAAAGTAGGTAGCGGTCAATCGGGTAATCAGCCCCAGCATTTT.

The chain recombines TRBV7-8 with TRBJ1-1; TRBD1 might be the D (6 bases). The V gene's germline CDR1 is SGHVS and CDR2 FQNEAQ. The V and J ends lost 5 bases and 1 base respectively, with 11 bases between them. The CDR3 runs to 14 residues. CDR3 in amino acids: CASSPGDTNTEAFF. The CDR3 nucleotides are TGTGCCAGCAGCCCCGGGGACACGAACACTGAAGCTTTCTTT.

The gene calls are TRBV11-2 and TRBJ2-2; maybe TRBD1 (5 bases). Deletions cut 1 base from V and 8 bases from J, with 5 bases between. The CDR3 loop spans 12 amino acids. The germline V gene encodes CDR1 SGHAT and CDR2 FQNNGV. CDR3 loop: CASSLGTGELFF. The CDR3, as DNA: TGTGCCAGCAGCTTAGGGACAGGGGAGCTGTTTTTT.

The CDR3 sequence is CASSPLTVNEQFF. The CDR3 DNA reads as TGTGCCAGCAGCCCCCTGACAGTCAATGAGCAGTTCTTC. This sequence joins TRBV3-1 (or the pseudogene TRBV3-2) and TRBJ2-1; maybe TRBD1 (5 bases). V lost 4 bases, J lost 6 bases, and 10 bases lay in between. Germline V CDR1 and CDR2: LGHDT, YNNKEL (reference sequence). This CDR3 spans 13 amino acids.

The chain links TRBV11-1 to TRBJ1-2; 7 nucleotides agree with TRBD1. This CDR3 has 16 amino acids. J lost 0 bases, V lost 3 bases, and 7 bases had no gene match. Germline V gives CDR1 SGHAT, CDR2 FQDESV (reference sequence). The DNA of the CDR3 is TGTGCCAGCAGCTTGGTGCGAGGACAGGCTAACTATGGCTACACCTTC. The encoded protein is CASSLVRGQANYGYTF.

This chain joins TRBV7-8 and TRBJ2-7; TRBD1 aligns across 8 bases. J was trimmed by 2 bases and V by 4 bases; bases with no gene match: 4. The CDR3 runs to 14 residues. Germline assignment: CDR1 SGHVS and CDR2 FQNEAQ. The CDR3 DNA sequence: TGTGCCAGCAGCTACCTGGGACAGGCCTACGAGCAGTACTTC. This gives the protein CASSYLGQAYEQYF.

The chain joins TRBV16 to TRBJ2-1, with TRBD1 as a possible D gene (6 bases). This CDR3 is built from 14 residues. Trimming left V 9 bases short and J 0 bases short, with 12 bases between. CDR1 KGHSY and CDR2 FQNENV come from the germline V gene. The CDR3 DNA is TGTGCCAGTCAGGGGCCGAGCTCCTACAATGAGCAGTTCTTC. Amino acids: CASQGPSSYNEQFF.

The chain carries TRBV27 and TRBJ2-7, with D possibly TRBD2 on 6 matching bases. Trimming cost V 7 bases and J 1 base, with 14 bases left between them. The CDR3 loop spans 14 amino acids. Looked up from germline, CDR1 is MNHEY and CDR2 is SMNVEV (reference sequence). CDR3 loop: CASKFRESSYEQYF. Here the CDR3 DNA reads TGTGCCAGCAAGTTTCGGGAGAGTTCCTACGAGCAGTACTTC.

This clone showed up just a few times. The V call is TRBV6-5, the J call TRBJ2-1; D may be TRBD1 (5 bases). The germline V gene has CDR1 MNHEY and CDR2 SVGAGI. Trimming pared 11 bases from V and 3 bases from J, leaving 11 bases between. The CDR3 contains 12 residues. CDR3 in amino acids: CAPRVSYNEQFF. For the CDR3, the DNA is TGTGCCCCCAGGGTTAGCTACAATGAGCAGTTCTTC.

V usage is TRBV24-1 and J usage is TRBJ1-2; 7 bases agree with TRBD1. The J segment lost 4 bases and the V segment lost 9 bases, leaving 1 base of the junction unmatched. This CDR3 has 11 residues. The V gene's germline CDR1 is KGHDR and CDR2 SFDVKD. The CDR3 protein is CATRDSYGYTF. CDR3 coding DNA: TGTGCCACCCGGGACAGCTATGGCTACACCTTC.

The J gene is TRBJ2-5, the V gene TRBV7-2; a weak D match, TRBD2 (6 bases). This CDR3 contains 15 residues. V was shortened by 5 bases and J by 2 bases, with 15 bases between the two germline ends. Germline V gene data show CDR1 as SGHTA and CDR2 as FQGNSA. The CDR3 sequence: CASSKRGTPQETQYF. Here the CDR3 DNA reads TGTGCCAGCAGCAAACGGGGGACTCCTCAAGAGACCCAGTACTTC.

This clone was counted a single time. The CDR3 DNA sequence: TGTGCCAGCAGCTTATATCAGGTACGGAATGAGCAGTTCTTC. It translates to CASSLYQVRNEQFF. The V call is TRBV7-2, the J call TRBJ2-1, with unresolved D. Germline V gene lookup returns CDR1 SGHTA and CDR2 FQGNSA. The V and J ends lost 2 bases and 7 bases respectively, with 12 bases between them. The CDR3 consists of 14 residues. Full variable domain (remainder filled in from reference TRBV7-2 and TRBJ2-1): GAGVSQSPSNKVTEKGKDVELRCDPISGHTALYWYRQSLGQGLEFLIYFQGNSAPDKSGLPSDRFSAERTGGSVSTLTIQRTQQEDSAVYLCASSLYQVRNEQFFGPGTRLTVL.

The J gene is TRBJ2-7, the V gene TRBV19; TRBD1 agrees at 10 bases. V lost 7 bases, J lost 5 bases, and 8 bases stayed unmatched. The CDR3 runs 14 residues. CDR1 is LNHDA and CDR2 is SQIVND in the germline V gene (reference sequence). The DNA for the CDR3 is TGTGCCAGTACTCGGACAGGGGGGTCGGACGAGCAGTACTTC. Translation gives CASTRTGGSDEQYF.